The T cell receptor beta chain under discussion was sequenced for a study of T cells in Graves' hyperthyroidism and ophthalmopathy. Study results and caveats: Ophthalmopathy cases were set apart from stable hyperthyroidism by a 13 V-J model.

Amplification targeted TCR beta CDR3 regions from RNA transcripts. The study used the HTBI primer set for a first-round RT-PCR of the TCR CDR3. TCRdb used MiXCR to reprocess the multiplex PCR reads, holding one entry per CDR3 protein. The data hold roughly 700,000 distinct CDR3 sequences, with just over 35% observed a single time. In this sample, this clonotype turned up many times. Its antigen is as yet unknown. A lack of ophthalmopathy progression within 18 months defined stable Graves' hyperthyroidism. Diagnostic decisions used clinical symptoms, serum thyroxine and TRAb, thyroid ultrasound and orbital computed tomography. An approximately 10 ml volume of fresh peripheral blood provided the PBMCs. V gave up 6 bases and J gave up 9 bases; unmatched junction bases: 8. CDR3 length equals 15 residues. CDR1 ENHRY and CDR2 SYGVKD come from the germline V gene.

This TCR derives from a woman in her thirties or forties with Graves' hyperthyroidism. The J gene is TRBJ2-7, the V gene TRBV10-3; TRBD2 aligns across 16 bases. Sequencing was done on a sample of blood. The CDR3 DNA reads TGTGCCATCAGGGGGACTAGCGGGAGGGCGCCCGGGCAGTACTTC. Amino acid sequence: CAIRGTSGRAPGQYF.